What follows is one T cell receptor beta chain and its context. Repertoires were generated with immunoSEQ multiplex PCR, while TCRdb's copy carries only in-frame clones and drops some. The data hold under 90,000 clones, with just under 95% observed a single time. These data are taken from a study of T cell changes during pregnancy in multiple sclerosis. Trimming stripped 10 bases from V and 6 bases from J, with 16 bases between. CDR1 and CDR2 (germline): SNHLY, FYNNEI. There are 12 residues in the CDR3. Source: peripheral blood, taken after pregnancy. This receptor was taken from a female donor in good health, enrolled as a control in a pregnancy study. The genes are TRBV2 and TRBJ2-7; perhaps TRBD1 as D (7 bases). The CDR3 coding sequence is TGTGCCACCACAGGGGTCGGGAGCGAGCAGTACTTC. Translating gives CATTGVGSEQYF.